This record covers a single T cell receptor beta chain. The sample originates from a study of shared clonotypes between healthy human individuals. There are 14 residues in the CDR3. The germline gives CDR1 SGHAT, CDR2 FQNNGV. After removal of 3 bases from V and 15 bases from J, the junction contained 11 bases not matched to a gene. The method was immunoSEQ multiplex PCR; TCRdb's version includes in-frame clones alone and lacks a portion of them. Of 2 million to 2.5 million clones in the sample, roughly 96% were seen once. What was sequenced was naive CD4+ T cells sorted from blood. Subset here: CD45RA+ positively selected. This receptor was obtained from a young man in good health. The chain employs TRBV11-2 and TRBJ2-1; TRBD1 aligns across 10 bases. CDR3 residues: CASSLSPGTGVSFF. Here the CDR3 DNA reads TGTGCCAGCAGCTTGAGCCCTGGGACAGGGGTCTCGTTCTTC. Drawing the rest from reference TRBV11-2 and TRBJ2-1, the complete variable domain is EAGVAQSPRYKIIEKRQSVAFWCNPISGHATLYWYQQILGQGPKLLIQFQNNGVVDDSQLPKDRFSAERLKGVDSTLKIQPAKLEDSAVYLCASSLSPGTGVSFFGPGTRLTVL.